These 27 T cell receptor beta chains were all obtained from the same sample, sequenced in a study of blood T cell repertoires in COVID-19. Method: immunoSEQ multiplex PCR; TCRdb's copy keeps in-frame clones and lacks some. The sample has around 230,000 clones; just under 85% are singletons. The sequenced material came from peripheral blood. The receptors derive from an elderly woman with acute or convalescent COVID-19.

The genes are TRBV9 and TRBJ1-2; D gene ambiguous. Germline CDR1 SGDLS, CDR2 YYNGEE. V lost 3 bases and J lost 5, with 17 bases in between. This CDR3 comprises 15 residues. The CDR3 region is CASSAPDGRRYGYTF. DNA of the CDR3: TGTGCCAGCAGCGCGCCGGACGGGAGACGGTATGGCTACACCTTC. The full variable domain, its missing parts supplied by reference TRBV9 and TRBJ1-2, is DSGVTQTPKHLITATGQRVTLRCSPRSGDLSVYWYQQSLDQGLQFLIQYYNGEERAKGNILERFSAQQFPDLHSELNLSSLELGDSALYFCASSAPDGRRYGYTFGSGTRLTVV.

J is TRBJ2-4 and V is TRBV7-9; D is possibly TRBD2 (6 bases). Germline V gives CDR1 SEHNR, CDR2 FQNEAQ (reference sequence). The CDR3 length is 19 residues. V was clipped by 5 bases and J by 4 bases, with 27 bases between them. CDR3 DNA: TGTGCCAGCAGCCCGATTCACGGGGAGGCGGGGATACCGAAAAACATTCAGTACTTC. Translated: CASSPIHGEAGIPKNIQYF.

This clone came up once. This chain uses TRBV30 with TRBJ1-2; 11 bases align to TRBD1. Germline lookup yields CDR1 GTSNPN and CDR2 SVGIG (reference sequence). J was trimmed by 4 bases and V by 3 bases; bases with no gene match: 7. The CDR3 length is 15 residues. CDR3 nucleotides: TGTGCCTGGAGCTCCGGGGGGACAGGGGGCTATGGCTACACCTTC. It is translated as CAWSSGGTGGYGYTF. The variable domain in full, with the rest retrieved from reference TRBV30 and TRBJ1-2, is SQTIHQWPATLVQPVGSPLSLECTVEGTSNPNLYWYRQAAGRGLQLLFYSVGIGQISSEVPQNLSASRPQDRQFILSSKKLLLSDSGFYLCAWSSGGTGGYGYTFGSGTRLTVV.

V gene TRBV6-1 combines with J gene TRBJ1-2; 12 nucleotides line up with TRBD1. There are 14 residues in the CDR3. The V segment lost 3 bases and the J segment 7 bases; nucleotides outside the gene matches: 3. Germline loops: CDR1 MNHNS, CDR2 SASEGT. The CDR3 here is CASSEGQGAGGYTF. In nucleotides, the CDR3 is TGTGCCAGCAGTGAGGGACAGGGGGCGGGTGGCTACACCTTC.

This chain links TRBV5-1 with TRBJ1-2; maybe TRBD1 (6 bases). V shed 4 bases and J shed 3 bases, with 25 bases lying between them. Germline V CDR1 and CDR2: SGHRS, YFSETQ. The CDR3 has 18 residues. This CDR3 is CASSLTGTGSWDDYGYTF. The CDR3 DNA follows: TGCGCCAGCAGCCTGACCGGAACAGGGAGCTGGGACGACTATGGCTACACCTTC.

This chain uses TRBV5-4 with TRBJ1-1, with unresolved D. V was clipped by 0 bases and J by 0 bases, with 21 bases between them. CDR1 is SGHNT, CDR2 YYREEE, per germline (reference sequence). The CDR3 totals 19 residues. The chain's CDR3 is CASSLEGLWGVSMNTEAFF. The CDR3 DNA reads TGTGCCAGCAGCTTGGAAGGTCTCTGGGGAGTGAGTATGAACACTGAAGCTTTCTTT.

A word on this clone: This specimen includes other DNA sequences encoding the same CDR3. This chain connects TRBV5-1 to TRBJ2-7; 11 bases are shared with TRBD1. Germline CDR1 is SGHRS and CDR2 is YFSETQ. The CDR3 loop spans 14 amino acids. The V gene end was trimmed by 4 bases and the J gene end by 4 bases; junction bases not matched to a gene: 4. This CDR3 is CASSLGTGGYEQYF. The CDR3 nucleotides read TGCGCCAGCAGCCTCGGGACAGGGGGTTACGAGCAGTACTTC.

Of note for this clone: Other nucleotide sequences in the sample specify the same CDR3. The gene calls are TRBV5-1 and TRBJ2-5, with TRBD2 identical over 9 bases. Germline loops: CDR1 SGHRS, CDR2 YFSETQ. The CDR3 spans 15 residues. The V gene end was trimmed by 2 bases and the J gene end by 4 bases; junction bases not matched to a gene: 6. CDR3: CASSLGAGGGETQYF. For the CDR3, the DNA is TGCGCCAGCAGCTTAGGAGCGGGGGGTGGAGAGACCCAGTACTTC.

The table lists this clone with a count of one. The V call is TRBV5-1, the J call TRBJ2-1, with D possibly being TRBD2 (5 bases). Germline V gives CDR1 SGHRS, CDR2 YFSETQ. Trimming removed 1 base at V and 9 bases at J, with 8 bases between. CDR3 length: 12 amino acids. CDR3 amino acids: CASSLIGSEQFF. CDR3 sequence (DNA): TGCGCCAGCAGCTTGATAGGGAGTGAGCAGTTCTTC.

This clone has just a few counts. The CDR3 sequence: CASSQATGANTGELFF. CDR3 coding DNA: TGTGCCAGCTCACAAGCAACAGGGGCGAACACCGGGGAGCTGTTTTTT. This rearrangement joins TRBV18 to TRBJ2-2, with 7 bases matching TRBD1. Germline V gene data show CDR1 as KGHSH and CDR2 as LQKENI. Trimming at V came to 4 bases and at J to 0 bases, leaving 5 bases not matched to a gene. CDR3 length: 16 amino acids.

The V gene is TRBV20-1, the J gene TRBJ2-5; 12 nucleotides align to TRBD2. The CDR3 runs 15 residues. Germline trimming cut 3 bases from V and 5 bases from J; bases unmatched to any gene: 7. The germline V gene has CDR1 DFQATT and CDR2 SNEGSKA (reference sequence). The chain's CDR3 is CSASMDLAGGETQYF. DNA for the CDR3: TGCAGTGCTAGTATGGATCTAGCGGGGGGGGAGACCCAGTACTTC.

V gene TRBV19 combines with J gene TRBJ1-2; 11 nucleotides agree with TRBD1. The germline V gene has CDR1 LNHDA and CDR2 SQIVND (reference sequence). The CDR3 has 16 residues. Germline trimming cut 5 bases from V and 7 bases from J; bases unmatched to any gene: 12. The CDR3, as DNA: TGTGCCAGTAGTCTCCCCGGGACAGGGGGACTCCGTGGCTACACCTTC. Translating gives CASSLPGTGGLRGYTF.

The genes are TRBV6-5 and TRBJ2-7; D gene unclear. V was shortened by 6 bases and J by 3 bases, with 12 bases between the two germline ends. This CDR3 contains 13 residues. CDR1 and CDR2 from the germline V gene are MNHEY and SVGAGI. CDR3 DNA sequence: TGTGCCAGCAGGCGGATGCCCCACTACGAGCAGTACTTC. Encoded protein: CASRRMPHYEQYF.

This sequence joins TRBV2 and TRBJ1-1; D possibly corresponds to TRBD1 (5 bases). Per the germline V gene, CDR1 is SNHLY and CDR2 is FYNNEI. Between the trimmed V and J ends, which lost 3 bases and 2 bases, there was a span of 10 bases. This CDR3 contains 14 residues. The chain's CDR3 is CASSDGGLNTEAFF. CDR3 sequence (DNA): TGTGCCAGCAGTGACGGGGGATTAAACACTGAAGCTTTCTTT.

The V gene is TRBV6-2 or TRBV6-3, the J gene TRBJ1-6; the match to TRBD1 covers 7 bases. Germline lookup yields CDR1 MNHEY and CDR2 SVGEGT. CDR3 size: 15 residues. The J segment lost 9 bases and the V segment lost 3 bases, leaving 8 bases of the junction unmatched. DNA of the CDR3: TGTGCCAGCAGTTATCGGGAGGGGGCTTCTTCACCCCTCCACTTT. The encoded protein is CASSYREGASSPLHF.

V gene TRBV27 combines with J gene TRBJ1-2, with D tentatively TRBD1 (5 bases). CDR1 MNHEY and CDR2 SMNVEV come from the germline V gene (reference sequence). The V and J ends lost 6 bases and 2 bases respectively, with 13 bases between them. The CDR3 runs to 14 residues. The CDR3 DNA reads TGTGCCAGCAGGTTCACCGGGGGGAACTATGGCTACACCTTC. Its translation is CASRFTGGNYGYTF.

The V and J genes are TRBV6-4 and TRBJ2-2, with D possibly matching TRBD1 (6 bases). Germline V gene lookup returns CDR1 MRHNA and CDR2 SNTAGT. Trimming left V 4 bases short and J 7 bases short, with 13 bases between. CDR3 length: 14 residues. The CDR3 here is CASSATGMVGELFF. The CDR3 nucleotides read TGTGCCAGCAGTGCTACAGGGATGGTCGGGGAGCTGTTTTTT.

The rearrangement links TRBV5-6 to TRBJ2-7; maybe TRBD2 (6 bases). The germline gives CDR1 SGHDT, CDR2 YYEEEE. The CDR3 totals 13 residues. Trimming removed 4 bases at V and 6 bases at J, with 14 bases between. This CDR3 reads CASSQSGGFEQYF. The CDR3 DNA reads TGTGCCAGCAGCCAGAGTGGGGGGTTCGAGCAGTACTTC. Full variable domain (outside the CDR3, taken from reference TRBV5-6 and TRBJ2-7): DAGVTQSPTHLIKTRGQQVTLRCSPKSGHDTVSWYQQALGQGPQFIFQYYEEEERQRGNFPDRFSGHQFPNYSSELNVNALLLGDSALYLCASSQSGGFEQYFGPGTRLTVT.

V is TRBV7-3 and J is TRBJ2-2; D not certain. Germline V lookup: CDR1 SGHTA, CDR2 FQGTGA. V was pared by 8 bases and J by 0 bases, with 10 bases between. This CDR3 has 14 amino acids. The DNA for the CDR3 is TGTGCCAGCCGGCCCGGAGCGAACACCGGGGAGCTGTTTTTT. It yields the protein CASRPGANTGELFF.

This chain links TRBV28 with TRBJ1-6; 9 bases align to TRBD1. The CDR3 totals 16 residues. Trimming at V came to 4 bases and at J to 0 bases, leaving 1 base not matched to a gene. Germline CDR1 MDHEN, CDR2 SYDVKM. The chain's CDR3 is CASSSGQGSYNSPLHF. Written as DNA, the CDR3 is TGTGCCAGCAGTTCGGGACAGGGCTCCTATAATTCACCCCTCCACTTT.

The CDR3 is CASSQEIGQGGNYGYTF. DNA of the CDR3: TGTGCCAGCAGCCAAGAAATCGGACAGGGTGGGAACTATGGCTACACCTTC. The chain carries TRBV3-1 (or the pseudogene TRBV3-2) and TRBJ1-2; TRBD1 matches at 8 bases. The CDR3 covers 17 residues. Germline V gene lookup returns CDR1 LGHDT and CDR2 YNNKEL (reference sequence). With V trimmed by 0 bases and J by 2 bases, 8 bases remained unmatched.

The chain couples TRBV3-1 (or the pseudogene TRBV3-2) to TRBJ1-2, with D maybe TRBD1 (6 bases). This CDR3 comprises 13 residues. Germline CDR1 LGHDT, CDR2 YNNKEL (reference sequence). V was cut by 1 base and J by 7 bases, with 10 bases left in between. CDR3 loop: CASSQATGTGYTF. The CDR3 coding sequence is TGTGCCAGCAGCCAAGCCACAGGGACTGGCTACACCTTC.

This chain links TRBV3-1 (or the pseudogene TRBV3-2) with TRBJ2-5; 9 nucleotides line up with TRBD2. Germline V gives CDR1 LGHDT, CDR2 YNNKEL (reference sequence). The CDR3 contains 16 residues. Trimming removed 4 bases from V and 5 bases from J; junction bases left unmatched: 11. CDR3 nucleotide sequence: TGTGCCAGCAGCCGAGCCGGGACTAGCTTCCGGGAGACCCAGTACTTC. It translates to CASSRAGTSFRETQYF.

The rearrangement links TRBV28 to TRBJ1-4; 8 nucleotides align to TRBD1. The CDR3 extends over 16 amino acids. In germline, CDR1 is MDHEN, CDR2 SYDVKM. With V trimmed by 6 bases and J by 6 bases, 12 bases remained unmatched. CDR3 DNA: TGTGCCAGCAGACCCTCACTTGGACAGGGAGATGAAAAACTGTTTTTT. It encodes CASRPSLGQGDEKLFF.

CDR3 coding DNA: TGTGCTAGTGGTTTGGCTCTGGGGGGGATGAACACCGGGGAGCTGTTTTTT. It specifies CASGLALGGMNTGELFF. The chain recombines TRBV12-5 with TRBJ2-2; 7 nucleotides align to TRBD2. Trimming took 1 base from V and 1 from J; bases not matched to a gene: 6. The CDR3 consists of 17 residues. Germline CDR1 LGHNT, CDR2 FRNRAP. Drawing the rest from reference TRBV12-5 and TRBJ2-2, the complete variable domain is DARVTQTPRHKVTEMGQEVTMRCQPILGHNTVFWYRQTMMQGLELLAYFRNRAPLDDSGMPKDRFSAEMPDATLATLKIQPSEPRDSAVYFCASGLALGGMNTGELFFGEGSRLTVL.

The gene calls are TRBV28 and TRBJ1-5; D is unresolved. The V and J ends lost 3 bases and 1 base respectively, with 13 bases between them. This CDR3 has 16 residues. Germline V gives CDR1 MDHEN, CDR2 SYDVKM. CDR3 sequence reads: CASSFLQRFSNQPQHF. For the CDR3, the DNA is TGTGCCAGCAGTTTCCTACAGAGATTCAGCAATCAGCCCCAGCATTTT.

This rearrangement joins TRBV2 to TRBJ1-1; the D gene is possibly TRBD1 (6 bases). Germline CDR1 and CDR2: SNHLY and FYNNEI. The germline V and J ends were trimmed by 10 bases and 1 base, with 13 bases remaining between them. The CDR3 has 13 amino acids. DNA for the CDR3: TGTGCCACCAGGGGAGGGCGGAACACTGAAGCTTTCTTT. Encoded protein: CATRGGRNTEAFF.